This passage covers 30 T cell receptor beta chains from one sample sequenced in a study of blood T cells in healthy people across ages. It was with a sample-barcoded 5' primer and a J-beta primer mix that a second PCR of roughly 7 to 12 cycles was run. TCRdb processed the 5' RACE reads anew with MiXCR; each CDR3 protein has one entry. The table records approximately 1,000,000 distinct CDR3 sequences, 35% to 45% of them present only once. The specimen was blood. The receptor source for this set is a man between 18 and 29 years old in good health.

This clonotype was observed a handful of times. This chain links TRBV5-1 with TRBJ1-2; 9 positions agree with TRBD1. The CDR3 sequence is 14 residues long. Losses at the gene ends were 4 bases for V and 6 bases for J; bases not matched to a gene: 7. In germline, CDR1 is SGHRS, CDR2 YFSETQ. The CDR3 protein is CASSIRTGGHGYTF. The CDR3, as DNA: TGCGCCAGCAGCATCAGAACAGGGGGCCATGGCTACACCTTC.

The chain couples TRBV20-1 to TRBJ2-1; D is tentatively TRBD1 or TRBD2 (5 bases each). CDR3 length: 13 amino acids. CDR1 and CDR2 (germline): DFQATT, SNEGSKA (reference sequence). V lost 5 bases to trimming and J lost 3 bases, with 11 bases between them. DNA for the CDR3: TGCAGTGCTGAAGGGGCGGGCTACAATGAGCAGTTCTTC. Protein sequence: CSAEGAGYNEQFF.

This clonotype has only a few counts. CDR3 amino acids: CASSDRQGPETQYF. The DNA for the CDR3 is TGTGCCAGCAGCGATCGACAGGGACCAGAGACCCAGTACTTC. The rearrangement uses TRBV9 and TRBJ2-5; 7 nucleotides agree with TRBD1. The J segment lost 4 bases and the V segment lost 3 bases, leaving 6 bases of the junction unmatched. Germline assignment: CDR1 SGDLS and CDR2 YYNGEE. CDR3 length: 14 amino acids.

The rearrangement joins TRBV27 to TRBJ2-7; TRBD2 is a possible D gene (5 bases). Deletions cut 4 bases from V and 3 bases from J, with 13 bases between. The CDR3 length is 14 residues. Germline CDR1 MNHEY, CDR2 SMNVEV (reference sequence). The CDR3 protein is CASSSTRAGYEQYF. The CDR3 DNA sequence: TGTGCCAGCAGTTCAACCCGGGCGGGCTACGAGCAGTACTTC.

The sample holds a few counts of this clonotype. DNA for the CDR3: TGCAGTGCTAGAGATCGGGTCGGGGTGGCTGGCTACACCTTC. Protein product: CSARDRVGVAGYTF. The chain carries TRBV20-1 and TRBJ1-2; no clear D gene. CDR3 size: 14 residues. Germline V gene data show CDR1 as DFQATT and CDR2 as SNEGSKA (reference sequence). Between the trimmed V and J ends, which lost 0 bases and 7 bases, there was a span of 15 bases.

As concerns this clonotype: At one end the junction does not follow the germline gene, possibly because of a read error. The chain joins TRBV7-7 to TRBJ2-5; 7 bases agree with TRBD1. The CDR3 loop spans 15 amino acids. Germline CDR1 SSHAT, CDR2 FNYEAQ (reference sequence). Here the CDR3 reads CASSHRGDSKETQYF. In DNA form, the CDR3 reads TGTGCTAGCAGCCACCGAGGGGACAGCAAAGAGACCCAGTACTTC.

This clonotype was counted between two and nine times. CDR3 amino acids: CASRGNQPQHF. CDR3 bases: TGTGCCAGTAGGGGCAATCAGCCCCAGCATTTT. The chain is built from TRBV27 and TRBJ1-5, with D uncertain. Germline-derived CDR1 and CDR2 are MNHEY and SMNVEV (reference sequence). Trimming removed 9 bases from V and 2 bases from J, with 5 bases in between. The CDR3 is 11 amino acids.

This clonotype was seen a few times. This chain connects TRBV20-1 to TRBJ1-1, with D possibly matching TRBD1 (5 bases). Trimming removed 3 bases from V and 8 bases from J, with 10 bases in between. This CDR3 has 11 residues. Per the germline V gene, CDR1 is DFQATT and CDR2 is SNEGSKA (reference sequence). The chain's CDR3 is CSARGGGEAFF. The CDR3 DNA sequence: TGCAGTGCTAGGGGGGGAGGGGAAGCTTTCTTT.

The chain uses TRBV12-3 or TRBV12-4 and TRBJ1-2, with D possibly being TRBD1 (5 bases). Trimming cost V 5 bases and J 4 bases, with 23 bases left between them. The CDR3 totals 17 residues. The CDR3: CASSRRDGFITSYGYTF. The CDR3 DNA sequence: TGTGCCAGCAGTCGCCGGGACGGTTTCATAACCAGCTATGGCTACACCTTC.

The chain links TRBV19 to TRBJ1-4; the match to TRBD1 covers 8 bases. V shed 7 bases and J 5 bases; nucleotides not matched to a gene: 6. CDR3 length: 14 residues. Per germline, CDR1 LNHDA and CDR2 SQIVND (reference sequence). The CDR3 region is CASMKGTGNEKLFF. As DNA, the CDR3 is TGTGCCAGTATGAAGGGGACAGGAAATGAAAAACTGTTTTTT.

This clonotype was recorded many times. The genes are TRBV29-1 and TRBJ2-7; D is ambiguous. V was shortened by 5 bases and J by 4 bases, with 15 bases between the two germline ends. Germline CDR1 is SQVTM and CDR2 is ANQGSEA. The CDR3 consists of 13 residues. CDR3 residues: CSVSHSRFYEQYF. CDR3 nucleotides: TGCAGCGTTTCCCACTCCCGCTTTTACGAGCAGTACTTC.

The sample holds a few counts of this clonotype. The J gene is TRBJ2-3, the V gene TRBV6-1, with D perhaps matching TRBD1 (6 bases). CDR1 and CDR2 from the germline V gene are MNHNS and SASEGT. The CDR3 contains 14 residues. V gave up 7 bases and J gave up 0 bases, with 11 bases separating them. CDR3 nucleotides: TGTGCCAGCAAGGGGGTTTTCAGCACAGATACGCAGTATTTT. Its translation: CASKGVFSTDTQYF.

The chain is built from TRBV28 and TRBJ2-1; TRBD2 agrees at 13 bases. Germline V gene sequence: CDR1 MDHEN, CDR2 SYDVKM. J gave up 7 bases and V 5 bases, and 5 bases lay outside the gene matches. This CDR3 comprises 15 residues. The CDR3 DNA is TGTGCCAGCAGTGTACTAGCGGGGGGGCCTAATGAGCAGTTCTTC. This translates into CASSVLAGGPNEQFF.

The chain uses TRBV7-2 and TRBJ1-4; unclear D gene. The V end lost 1 base, the J end lost 4 bases, and 10 bases lay between the germline ends. CDR3 size: 15 residues. Germline assignment: CDR1 SGHTA and CDR2 FQGNSA. The CDR3 DNA reads TGTGCCAGCAGCTTAGATCTGGGAAATAATGAAAAACTGTTTTTT. Translating it yields CASSLDLGNNEKLFF.

Turning to this clonotype: Germline and junction disagree at one end, which may indicate a read error. The rearrangement links TRBV29-1 to TRBJ2-5, with a tentative D call TRBD2 (6 bases). Germline CDR1 SQVTM, CDR2 ANQGSEA. The CDR3 totals 12 residues. CDR3 nucleotides: TGCAACGTTGCATCGGGGGAAGAGACCCAGTACTTC. Its translation: CNVASGEETQYF.

This clonotype was counted between two and nine times. The genes are TRBV10-3 and TRBJ2-1; D unresolved. The last part of the DNA fits TRBJ2-7 better; the J call may be wrong. Germline CDR1 is ENHRY and CDR2 is SYGVKD. This CDR3 region has 15 residues. The CDR3 reads CAISGSQGSYNEQYF. CDR3 DNA: TGTGCCATCAGTGGTAGTCAAGGCTCCTACAATGAGCAGTACTTC.

Worth noting for this clonotype: Just one base apart from a much larger clone, this may be a read error. This sequence joins TRBV20-1 and TRBJ2-1; unclear D gene. CDR3 length: 10 residues. Deletions cut 6 bases from V and 8 bases from J, with 8 bases between. Looked up from germline, CDR1 is DFQATT and CDR2 is SNEGSKA (reference sequence). CDR3 loop: CSARNYEQFF. DNA for the CDR3: TGCAGTGCAAGGAACTATGAGCAGTTCTTC.

The V and J genes are TRBV20-1 and TRBJ2-1; 8 bases are a match to TRBD2. The CDR3 has 16 residues. The germline CDR1 and CDR2 sequences are DFQATT and SNEGSKA (reference sequence). V was clipped by 0 bases and J by 3 bases; unmatched bases: 7. CDR3 sequence reads: CSARDKRGTVYNEQFF. The CDR3 DNA follows: TGCAGTGCTAGAGATAAGCGGGGGACCGTCTACAATGAGCAGTTCTTC.

This chain links TRBV6-2 or TRBV6-3 with TRBJ1-2; D is undetermined. V shed 0 bases and J shed 0 bases, with 8 bases lying between them. CDR3 length: 15 amino acids. CDR1 MNHEY and CDR2 SVGEGT come from the germline V gene. The CDR3 reads CASSYSLGANYGYTF. CDR3 DNA sequence: TGTGCCAGCAGTTACTCGCTCGGGGCTAACTATGGCTACACCTTC.

The chain is built from TRBV9 and TRBJ2-2, with 13 bases that match TRBD2. The germline V gene encodes CDR1 SGDLS and CDR2 YYNGEE. This CDR3 has 16 residues. The junction had 3 bases not matched to a gene; V was cut back by 0 bases and J by 7 bases. The CDR3 DNA is TGTGCCAGCAGCGTAGGGGGACTAGCGGGGTTCGGGGAGCTGTTTTTT. Its translation: CASSVGGLAGFGELFF.

The rearrangement links TRBV6-5 to TRBJ1-3; no definite D call. The CDR3 runs to 15 residues. Trimming removed 0 bases at V and 0 bases at J, with 6 bases between. Germline loops: CDR1 MNHEY, CDR2 SVGAGI. The CDR3 nucleotides are TGTGCCAGCAGTTACTCCGGGAACTCTGGAAACACCATATATTTT. This encodes CASSYSGNSGNTIYF.

This clonotype was counted between two and nine times. This chain uses TRBV28 with TRBJ1-5; no definite D call. The V end lost 5 bases, the J end lost 5 bases, and 10 bases lay between the germline ends. The CDR3 consists of 13 residues. Germline lookup yields CDR1 MDHEN and CDR2 SYDVKM. The DNA for the CDR3 is TGTGCCAGCAGTCGAATCCAGGATCAGCCCCAGCATTTT. Residues: CASSRIQDQPQHF.

Ten or more counts support this clonotype. This chain links TRBV2 with TRBJ2-1; D uncertain. The CDR3 is 11 residues long. Germline CDR1 and CDR2: SNHLY and FYNNEI. Trimming shortened V by 6 bases and J by 10 bases, and 10 bases separated the two germline ends. CDR3 in DNA: TGTGCCAGCAGACTGGACGGAGAGCAGTTCTTC. The encoded protein is CASRLDGEQFF.

A single count supports this clonotype. This chain joins TRBV20-1 and TRBJ1-2; no definite D call. Per the germline V gene, CDR1 is DFQATT and CDR2 is SNEGSKA (reference sequence). The CDR3 is 13 residues long. V shed 4 bases and J shed 0 bases, with 9 bases lying between them. CDR3 amino acids: CSATTSSNYGYTF. In nucleotides, the CDR3 is TGCAGTGCTACCACATCTTCTAACTATGGCTACACCTTC.

This chain joins TRBV20-1 and TRBJ2-7, with D possibly called TRBD1 or TRBD2 (6 bases each). The CDR3 is made up of 16 amino acids. Germline-derived CDR1 and CDR2 are DFQATT and SNEGSKA (reference sequence). Between the trimmed V and J ends, which lost 3 bases and 3 bases, there was a span of 21 bases. The CDR3 nucleotides read TGCAGTGCTAGCGGTAGGGTAGGGGGGTCCAGCTACGAGCAGTACTTC. As protein: CSASGRVGGSSYEQYF.

V and J are TRBV6-1 and TRBJ1-5; D is uncertain. The V end lost 1 base, the J end lost 4 bases, and 5 bases lay between the germline ends. CDR1 and CDR2 (germline): MNHNS, SASEGT. This CDR3 is 13 amino acids long. Here the CDR3 reads CASSEVGNQPQHF. CDR3 coding DNA: TGTGCCAGCAGTGAAGTGGGGAATCAGCCCCAGCATTTT.

CDR3 amino acids: CASSRTTGSNEKLFF. The CDR3 DNA reads as TGCGCCAGCAGCCGTACAACTGGATCGAATGAAAAACTGTTTTTT. The chain carries TRBV5-1 and TRBJ1-4; D is ambiguous. Germline V gives CDR1 SGHRS, CDR2 YFSETQ. The CDR3 covers 15 residues. V gave up 4 bases and J gave up 5 bases, with 15 bases separating them. Filled out from reference TRBV5-1 and TRBJ1-4, the complete variable domain reads KAGVTQTPRYLIKTRGQQVTLSCSPISGHRSVSWYQQTPGQGLQFLFEYFSETQRNKGNFPGRFSGRQFSNSRSEMNVSTLELGDSALYLCASSRTTGSNEKLFFGSGTQLSVL.

The chain combines TRBV20-1 with TRBJ1-2; D uncertain. CDR1 DFQATT and CDR2 SNEGSKA come from the germline V gene (reference sequence). Between the trimmed V and J ends, which lost 0 bases and 6 bases, there was a span of 17 bases. The CDR3 totals 15 residues. The CDR3 is CSARDPLEGENGYTF. The CDR3 DNA reads TGCAGTGCTAGAGACCCGTTAGAGGGTGAGAATGGCTACACCTTC.

The rearrangement links TRBV12-3 or TRBV12-4 to TRBJ2-5; 8 nucleotides match TRBD2. With V trimmed by 5 bases and J by 11 bases, 16 bases remained unmatched. This CDR3 comprises 15 residues. In nucleotides, the CDR3 is TGTGCCAGCAGTGTGACTAGCGTGGCCTACAATGAGCAGTACTTC. Translation gives CASSVTSVAYNEQYF.

Of note for this clonotype: A read error may be the cause here, since a much bigger clone is one base away. The chain carries TRBV6-5 and TRBJ2-3, with TRBD2 matching over 12 bases. The length of the CDR3 is 17 residues. Germline loops: CDR1 MNHEY, CDR2 SVGAGI. With 2 bases clipped from V and 3 bases from J, the junction kept 6 bases outside the gene matches. In DNA form, the CDR3 reads TGTGCCAGCAGTTACAGGACTAGCGGGGAGATGACAGATACGCAGTATTTT. This gives the protein CASSYRTSGEMTDTQYF.